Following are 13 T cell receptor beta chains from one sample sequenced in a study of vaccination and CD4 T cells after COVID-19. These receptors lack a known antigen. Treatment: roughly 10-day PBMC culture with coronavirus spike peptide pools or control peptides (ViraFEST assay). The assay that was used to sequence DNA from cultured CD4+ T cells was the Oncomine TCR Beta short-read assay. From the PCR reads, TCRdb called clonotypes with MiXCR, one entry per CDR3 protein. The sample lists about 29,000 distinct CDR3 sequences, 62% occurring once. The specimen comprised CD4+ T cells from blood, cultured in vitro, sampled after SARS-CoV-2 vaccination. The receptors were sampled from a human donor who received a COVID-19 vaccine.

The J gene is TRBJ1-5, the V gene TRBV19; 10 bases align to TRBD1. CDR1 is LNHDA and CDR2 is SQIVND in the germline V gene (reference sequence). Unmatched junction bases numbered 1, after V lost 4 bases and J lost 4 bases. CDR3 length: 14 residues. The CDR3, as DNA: TGTGCCAGTAGTAAGGGACAGGGGAATCAGCCCCAGCATTTT. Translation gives CASSKGQGNQPQHF.

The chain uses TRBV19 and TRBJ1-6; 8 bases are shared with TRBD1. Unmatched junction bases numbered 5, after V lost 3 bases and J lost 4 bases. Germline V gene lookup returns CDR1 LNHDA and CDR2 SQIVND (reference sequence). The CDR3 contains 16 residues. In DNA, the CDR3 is TGTGCCAGTAGTATGGGGGACAGGCTGTATAATTCACCCCTCCACTTT. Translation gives CASSMGDRLYNSPLHF.

This CDR3 reads CSARGLAGGVYNEQFF. The CDR3 nucleotides read TGCAGTGCTAGAGGACTAGCGGGGGGCGTGTACAATGAGCAGTTCTTC. The rearrangement joins TRBV20-1 to TRBJ2-1, with TRBD2 identical over 13 bases. The CDR3 consists of 16 residues. The V and J ends lost 1 base and 4 bases, in that order; junction bases with no gene match: 4. The germline CDR1 and CDR2 sequences are DFQATT and SNEGSKA (reference sequence).

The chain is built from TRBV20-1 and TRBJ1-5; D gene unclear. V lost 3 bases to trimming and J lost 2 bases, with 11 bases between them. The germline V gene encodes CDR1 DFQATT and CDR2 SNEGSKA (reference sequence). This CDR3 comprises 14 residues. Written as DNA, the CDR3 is TGCAGTGCTAGTATCCGGGCTGGCAATCAGCCCCAGCATTTT. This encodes CSASIRAGNQPQHF.

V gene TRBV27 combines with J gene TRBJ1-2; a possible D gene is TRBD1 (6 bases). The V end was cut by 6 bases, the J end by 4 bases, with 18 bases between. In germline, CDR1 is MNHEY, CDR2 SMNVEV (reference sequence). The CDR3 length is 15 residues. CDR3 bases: TGTGCCAGCAGGATTCCGGACATCAGGGGCTATGGCTACACCTTC. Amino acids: CASRIPDIRGYGYTF.

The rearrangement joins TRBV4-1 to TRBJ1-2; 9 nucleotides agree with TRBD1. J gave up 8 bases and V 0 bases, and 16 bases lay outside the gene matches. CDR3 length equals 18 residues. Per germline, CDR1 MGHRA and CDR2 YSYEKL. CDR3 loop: CASSQDWGTGRNLGGYTF. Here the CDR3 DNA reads TGCGCCAGCAGCCAAGATTGGGGGACAGGGAGAAACCTAGGAGGCTACACCTTC.

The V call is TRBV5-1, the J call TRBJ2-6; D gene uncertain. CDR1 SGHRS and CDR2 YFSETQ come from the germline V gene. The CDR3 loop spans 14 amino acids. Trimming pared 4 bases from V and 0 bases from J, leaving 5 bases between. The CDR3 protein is CASSSNSGANVLTF. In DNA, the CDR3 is TGCGCCAGCAGCAGCAACTCTGGGGCCAACGTCCTGACTTTC.

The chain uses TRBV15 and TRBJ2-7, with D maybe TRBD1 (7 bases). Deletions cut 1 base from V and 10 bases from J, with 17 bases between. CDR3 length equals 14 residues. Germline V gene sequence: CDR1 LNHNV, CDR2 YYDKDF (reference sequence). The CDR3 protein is CATSRAGGQGVQYF. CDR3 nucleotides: TGTGCCACCAGCAGAGCTGGGGGGCAGGGGGTCCAGTACTTC.

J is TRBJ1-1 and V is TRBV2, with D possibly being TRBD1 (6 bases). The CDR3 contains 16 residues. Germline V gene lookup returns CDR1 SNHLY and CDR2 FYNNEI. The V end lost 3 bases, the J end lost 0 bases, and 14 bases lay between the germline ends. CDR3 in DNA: TGTGCCAGCAGTGAGGACAGATCTATATTGAACACTGAAGCTTTCTTT. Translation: CASSEDRSILNTEAFF.

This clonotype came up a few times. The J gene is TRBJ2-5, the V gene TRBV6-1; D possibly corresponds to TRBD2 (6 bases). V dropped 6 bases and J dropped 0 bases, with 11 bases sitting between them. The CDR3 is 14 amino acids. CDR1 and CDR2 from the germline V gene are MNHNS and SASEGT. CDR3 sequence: CASSREMYQETQYF. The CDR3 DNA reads TGTGCCAGCAGCCGGGAGATGTACCAAGAGACCCAGTACTTC.

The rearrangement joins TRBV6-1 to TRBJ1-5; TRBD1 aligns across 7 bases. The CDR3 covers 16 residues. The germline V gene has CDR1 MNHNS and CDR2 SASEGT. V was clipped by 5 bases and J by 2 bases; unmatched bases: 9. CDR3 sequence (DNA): TGTGCCAGCAGTCTAGACAGGGAGGGGGGCAATCAGCCCCAGCATTTT. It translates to CASSLDREGGNQPQHF.

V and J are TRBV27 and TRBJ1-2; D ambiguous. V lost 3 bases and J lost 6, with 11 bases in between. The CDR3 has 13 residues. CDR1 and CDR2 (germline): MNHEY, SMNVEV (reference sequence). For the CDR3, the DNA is TGTGCCAGCAGTTTGCCCGATGGGGATGGCTACACCTTC. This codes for CASSLPDGDGYTF.

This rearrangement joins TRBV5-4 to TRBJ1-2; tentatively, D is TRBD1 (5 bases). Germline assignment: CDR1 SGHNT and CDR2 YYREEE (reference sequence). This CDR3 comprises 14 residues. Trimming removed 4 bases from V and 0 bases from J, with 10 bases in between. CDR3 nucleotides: TGTGCCAGCAGCCTTGTGACAGCTAACTATGGCTACACCTTC. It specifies CASSLVTANYGYTF.